This is a list of T cell receptor beta chains from one sample in a study of shared clonotypes between healthy human individuals. Sequencing used immunoSEQ multiplex PCR; TCRdb keeps in-frame clones, though not all of them. The data contain 2 million to 2.5 million clones, about 94% of them singletons. Sequenced material: naive CD4+ T cells sorted from blood. Receptor source: a young man in good health. CDR3s include the opening cysteine and the closing phenylalanine or tryptophan. A D gene is named only where the DNA matches it firmly. Not every row has a clone size; where given, it reads once, few, many or a size class.

clone size	J gene	V gene	D gene	CDR3 protein	CDR3 DNA
.	TRBJ1-6	TRBV19	.	CASSISGAANSPLHF	TGTGCCAGTAGTATTTCAGGGGCGGCGAATTCACCCCTCCACTTT
.	TRBJ1-1	TRBV5-4	TRBD1	CASSSRTGGTTEAFF	TGTGCCAGCAGCTCCAGGACAGGGGGGACCACTGAAGCTTTCTTT
.	TRBJ1-5	TRBV2	TRBD1	CASSWTGINQPQHF	TGTGCCAGCAGTTGGACAGGGATAAATCAGCCCCAGCATTTT
.	TRBJ1-5	TRBV7-2	.	CASSLYQGNNQPQHF	TGTGCCAGCAGCTTATATCAGGGGAACAATCAGCCCCAGCATTTT
.	TRBJ2-7	TRBV10-1	.	CASSDGFRQYF	TGCGCCAGCAGTGATGGATTTAGGCAGTACTTC
.	TRBJ2-5	TRBV10-3	.	CAILDSGRETQYF	TGTGCCATCCTTGATTCCGGACGAGAGACCCAGTACTTC
.	TRBJ2-2	TRBV18	TRBD1	CASSPLGQGAGELFF	TGTGCCAGCTCACCCCTTGGACAGGGCGCCGGGGAGCTGTTTTTT
.	TRBJ1-5	TRBV2	.	CASSKDRSNQPQHF	TGTGCCAGCAGTAAGGACCGGAGCAATCAGCCCCAGCATTTT
.	TRBJ1-3	TRBV28	.	CASGSFWGSSGNTIYF	TGTGCCAGCGGAAGTTTTTGGGGCTCCTCTGGAAACACCATATATTTT
.	TRBJ1-1	TRBV30	.	CAWSVTLNTEAFF	TGTGCCTGGAGTGTGACCCTCAACACTGAAGCTTTCTTT
.	TRBJ1-2	TRBV6-5	.	CASSPGSYGYTF	TGTGCCAGCAGCCCAGGGTCCTATGGCTACACCTTC
once	TRBJ2-1	TRBV9	TRBD1	CASKRGQGAYNEQFF	TGTGCCAGCAAAAGAGGACAGGGGGCCTACAATGAGCAGTTCTTC
.	TRBJ2-7	TRBV7-6	TRBD1	CASSSTTGYEQYF	TGTGCCAGCAGCTCCACGACAGGGTACGAGCAGTACTTC
once	TRBJ2-1	TRBV6-5	.	CASSYQGIMGNEQFF	TGTGCCAGCAGTTACCAGGGGATCATGGGCAATGAGCAGTTCTTC
.	TRBJ2-2	TRBV7-6	.	CASSYQALNTGELFF	TGTGCCAGCAGCTACCAGGCCCTGAACACCGGGGAGCTGTTTTTT
.	TRBJ1-3	TRBV7-9	.	CASSLRRQSSGNTIYF	TGTGCCAGCAGCTTGAGGAGACAGAGCTCTGGAAACACCATATATTTT
.	TRBJ1-1	TRBV5-1	TRBD1	CASSLYPPTGTTEAFF	TGCGCCAGCAGCTTGTACCCGCCGACAGGGACCACTGAAGCTTTCTTT
.	TRBJ1-1	TRBV5-4	TRBD1	CASSSGQMNTEAFF	TGTGCCAGCAGCTCGGGACAGATGAACACTGAAGCTTTCTTT
.	TRBJ2-1	TRBV7-2	TRBD2	CASSTGSGYYNEQFF	TGTGCCAGCAGCACAGGTAGCGGGTACTACAATGAGCAGTTCTTC
.	TRBJ2-2	TRBV30	.	CAWSVQGTGELFF	TGTGCCTGGAGTGTACAGGGCACCGGGGAGCTGTTTTTT
.	TRBJ2-5	TRBV29-1	TRBD1	CSVERRTGVKVTQYF	TGCAGCGTTGAACGTCGGACAGGGGTTAAGGTGACCCAGTACTTC
.	TRBJ2-4	TRBV19	.	CASSLGISKNIQYF	TGTGCCAGTAGTTTAGGTATATCCAAAAACATTCAGTACTTC
.	TRBJ2-3	TRBV6-5	.	CAARRAGGQDTQYF	.
.	TRBJ1-4	TRBV9	TRBD1	CASSGQGGIREKLFF	TGTGCCAGCAGCGGACAGGGCGGTATTAGGGAAAAACTGTTTTTT
.	TRBJ1-4	TRBV2	.	CASSGHEKLFF	TGTGCCAGCAGTGGGCATGAAAAACTGTTTTTT
.	TRBJ1-6	TRBV5-6	TRBD1	CASSLWGQAYSPLHF	TGTGCCAGCAGCTTGTGGGGACAGGCGTATTCACCCCTCCACTTT
.	TRBJ1-5	TRBV28	.	CASSLGGAPSNQPQHF	TGTGCCAGCAGTTTAGGAGGGGCGCCTAGCAATCAGCCCCAGCATTTT
.	TRBJ2-7	TRBV28	TRBD2	CASSSSSGGAYEQYF	TGTGCCAGCAGTTCCTCTAGCGGGGGGGCTTACGAGCAGTACTTC
.	TRBJ1-1	TRBV5-6	.	CASRQWVVNTEAFF	TGTGCCTCACGCCAGTGGGTAGTGAACACTGAAGCTTTCTTT
.	TRBJ2-7	TRBV28	.	CASRPPEGHEQYF	TGTGCCAGCAGACCCCCCGAGGGGCACGAGCAGTACTTC
.	TRBJ2-7	TRBV5-1	TRBD1	CASSLEGQNYEQYF	TGCGCCAGCAGCTTGGAGGGACAGAACTACGAGCAGTACTTC
.	TRBJ1-2	TRBV28	TRBD1	CASSSPGQGFYGYTF	TGTGCCAGCAGTTCCCCCGGACAGGGGTTCTATGGCTACACCTTC
.	TRBJ2-1	TRBV27	.	CASSLRGNEQFF	TGTGCCAGCAGTTTAAGGGGCAATGAGCAGTTCTTC
.	TRBJ1-4	TRBV5-6	.	CASSLFDTATNEKLFF	TGTGCCAGCAGCTTGTTCGACACTGCAACTAATGAAAAACTGTTTTTT
once	TRBJ1-1	TRBV5-3	.	CARSSDRSIAFF	TGTGCCAGAAGCTCGGACCGTTCGATAGCTTTCTTT
.	TRBJ2-7	TRBV28	.	CASMRSWGAYEQYF	TGTGCCAGCATGAGGTCTTGGGGGGCCTACGAGCAGTACTTC
.	TRBJ2-1	TRBV5-1	TRBD2	CASSSTSGLYNEQFF	TGCGCCAGCAGCTCGACTAGCGGGCTATACAATGAGCAGTTCTTC
.	TRBJ2-5	TRBV30	.	CAWKGQGPETQYF	TGTGCCTGGAAGGGTCAGGGTCCAGAGACCCAGTACTTC
.	TRBJ1-1	TRBV5-3	TRBD1	CARSPLGQAGRMNTEAFF	TGTGCCAGAAGCCCATTAGGACAGGCTGGGAGAATGAACACTGAAGCTTTCTTT
.	TRBJ2-7	TRBV5-6	.	CASSLGQGNYEQYF	TGTGCCAGCAGCTTGGGTCAGGGGAACTACGAGCAGTACTTC
few	TRBJ2-5	TRBV29-1	.	CSPSIGETQYF	TGCAGCCCCTCCATCGGGGAGACCCAGTACTTC
.	TRBJ2-7	TRBV9	TRBD2	CASSVRAGDYYEQYF	TGTGCCAGCAGCGTCAGAGCGGGAGATTACTACGAGCAGTACTTC
.	TRBJ2-7	TRBV5-1	TRBD2	CASTSGGGNSDEQYF	TGCGCCAGCACCTCGGGGGGAGGGAATAGCGACGAGCAGTACTTC
.	TRBJ1-1	TRBV9	.	CASSVIFQEAFF	TGTGCCAGCAGCGTAATATTCCAGGAAGCTTTCTTT
.	TRBJ1-6	TRBV5-1	.	CASSLVVGNSPLHF	TGCGCCAGCAGCTTGGTGGTCGGAAATTCACCCCTCCACTTT
.	TRBJ1-2	TRBV6-1	.	CASSDIQLPYGYTF	TGTGCCAGCAGTGATATCCAGCTCCCATATGGCTACACCTTC